A single sample gave rise to the 10 T cell receptor beta chains below, sequenced in a study of T cells after yellow fever vaccination. TCRdb used MiXCR to reprocess the 5' RACE reads, holding one entry per CDR3 protein. The sample has a few hundred thousand distinct CDR3 sequences, about 3.5% seen once; the top ten hold about 19%. The starting material was PBMCs, obtained 15 days after the yellow fever booster vaccination. These receptors were taken from a man aged 18 to 30 who received the YFV17D yellow fever vaccine.

V usage is TRBV3-1 and J usage is TRBJ2-1, with 8 positions matching TRBD2. The V gene's germline CDR1 is LGHDT and CDR2 YNNKEL (reference sequence). Trimming took 0 bases from V and 8 from J; bases not matched to a gene: 6. The CDR3 loop spans 15 amino acids. The CDR3 spells CASSQDHAGGHEQFF. The CDR3, as DNA: TGTGCCAGCAGCCAAGATCACGCGGGGGGTCATGAGCAGTTCTTC.

This clonotype was seen ten or more times. The gene calls are TRBV11-2 and TRBJ2-2, with D perhaps TRBD1 (6 bases). The CDR3 contains 14 residues. The V gene's germline CDR1 is SGHAT and CDR2 FQNNGV. With 3 bases removed from V and 9 bases from J, the gap between germline ends came to 14 bases. CDR3 sequence reads: CASSFVRGLRELFF. The CDR3 coding sequence is TGTGCCAGCAGCTTCGTAAGGGGGTTGCGGGAGCTGTTTTTT.

In this sample, this clonotype turned up many times. The chain employs TRBV28 and TRBJ2-5, with D uncertain. Between the trimmed V and J ends, which lost 5 bases and 4 bases, there was a span of 14 bases. Germline V gene lookup returns CDR1 MDHEN and CDR2 SYDVKM. CDR3 length: 14 residues. CDR3: CASSTARVVETQYF. CDR3 DNA: TGTGCCAGCAGTACGGCCCGGGTCGTAGAGACCCAGTACTTC.

This clonotype was recorded many times. Here the CDR3 reads CASSQGNEKLFF. The CDR3 DNA reads as TGTGCCAGCAGTCAGGGAAATGAAAAACTGTTTTTT. V gene TRBV28 combines with J gene TRBJ1-4, with D perhaps matching TRBD1 (5 bases). This CDR3 spans 12 amino acids. Deletions cut 5 bases from V and 5 bases from J, with 6 bases between. CDR1 MDHEN and CDR2 SYDVKM come from the germline V gene. The full variable domain, with the rest looked up from reference TRBV28 and TRBJ1-4, is DVKVTQSSRYLVKRTGEKVFLECVQDMDHENMFWYRQDPGLGLRLIYFSYDVKMKEKGDIPEGYSVSREKKERFSLILESASTNQTSMYLCASSQGNEKLFFGSGTQLSVL.

This clonotype was seen at least ten times. The gene calls are TRBV2 and TRBJ2-5, with 14 bases fitting TRBD2. This CDR3 region has 15 residues. Germline V CDR1 and CDR2: SNHLY, FYNNEI. Trimming took 6 bases from V and 4 from J; bases not matched to a gene: 4. CDR3 protein: CASRKGTSGGETQYF. CDR3 coding DNA: TGTGCCAGCAGGAAGGGGACTAGCGGGGGAGAGACCCAGTACTTC.

This clonotype was seen repeatedly, ten times or more. J is TRBJ1-2 and V is TRBV4-3; D is unresolved. Germline loops: CDR1 LGHNA, CDR2 YSLEER. The CDR3 is 14 residues long. Trimming removed 2 bases from V and 5 bases from J, with 12 bases in between. CDR3 residues: CASSQRTGVYGYTF. CDR3 DNA: TGCGCCAGCAGCCAACGGACGGGAGTATATGGCTACACCTTC.

This clonotype has ten or more counts. This chain connects TRBV7-3 to TRBJ2-6; TRBD2 matches at 8 bases. Looked up from germline, CDR1 is SGHTA and CDR2 is FQGTGA. This CDR3 contains 18 residues. V was clipped by 2 bases and J by 3 bases; unmatched bases: 9. The CDR3 reads CASSLFDGGAVGANVLTF. Written as DNA, the CDR3 is TGTGCCAGCAGCTTATTCGACGGGGGGGCCGTTGGGGCCAACGTCCTGACTTTC.

This clonotype was seen at least ten times. V gene TRBV5-5 combines with J gene TRBJ1-5; D ambiguous. The V end was cut by 0 bases, the J end by 1 base, with 8 bases between. CDR3 length: 15 amino acids. CDR1 is SGHKS, CDR2 YYEKEE, per germline (reference sequence). In nucleotides, the CDR3 is TGTGCCAGCAGCTTGGTATCTCCGAGCAATCAGCCCCAGCATTTT. Protein product: CASSLVSPSNQPQHF.

In this sample, this clonotype turned up many times. The rearrangement uses TRBV6-5 and TRBJ2-1, with no clear D. Germline CDR1 is MNHEY and CDR2 is SVGAGI. With 0 bases removed from V and 1 base from J, the gap between germline ends came to 13 bases. There are 17 residues in the CDR3. The CDR3 sequence is CASSYSIGMRSYNEQFF. As DNA, the CDR3 is TGTGCCAGCAGTTACTCGATAGGCATGAGGTCCTACAATGAGCAGTTCTTC.

This clonotype was seen many times. The chain combines TRBV25-1 with TRBJ1-2; 9 bases align to TRBD1. The CDR3 is 12 amino acids. Germline CDR1 is MGHDK and CDR2 is SYGVNS. J lost 9 bases, V lost 4 bases, and 3 bases had no gene match. The CDR3 DNA reads TGTGCCAGCAGTGGGGGACAGGGACGCTACACCTTC. Its protein is CASSGGQGRYTF.